This T cell receptor beta chain was identified during a study of blood T cell repertoires in COVID-19. Whole-study context: Samples representing acute and convalescent COVID-19 were sourced from the United States, Italy and Spain. Sources were T cells, B-cell-depleted T cells, or PBMCs; the material itself was cDNA or gDNA.

Sequencing used immunoSEQ multiplex PCR; TCRdb keeps in-frame clones, though not all of them. The sample has about 140,000 clones, about 79% seen once. The J segment lost 7 bases and the V segment lost 0 bases, leaving 17 bases of the junction unmatched. Germline CDR1 and CDR2: WNHNN and SYGVQD (reference sequence). This CDR3 has 19 residues. This chain connects TRBV10-1 to TRBJ1-2; 10 bases agree with TRBD1. This sequence originates from a man aged 55 to 70 with active or convalescent COVID-19. What was sequenced was peripheral blood. The CDR3 DNA is TGCGCCAGCAGTGAGTCGAAGCGTCACACCGGGACAGGGGTTTTTGGCTACACCTTC. This gives the protein CASSESKRHTGTGVFGYTF.